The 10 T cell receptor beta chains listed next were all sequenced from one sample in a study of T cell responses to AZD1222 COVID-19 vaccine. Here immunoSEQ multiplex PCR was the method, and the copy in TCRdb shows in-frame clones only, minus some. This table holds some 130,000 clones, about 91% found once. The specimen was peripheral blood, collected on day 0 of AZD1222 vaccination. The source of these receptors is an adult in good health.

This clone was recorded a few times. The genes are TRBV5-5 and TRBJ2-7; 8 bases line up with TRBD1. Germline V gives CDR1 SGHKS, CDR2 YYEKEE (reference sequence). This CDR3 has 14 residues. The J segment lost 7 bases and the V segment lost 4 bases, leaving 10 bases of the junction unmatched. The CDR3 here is CASSAGTGLREQYF. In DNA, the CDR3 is TGTGCCAGCAGCGCCGGGACAGGTCTCAGGGAGCAGTACTTC.

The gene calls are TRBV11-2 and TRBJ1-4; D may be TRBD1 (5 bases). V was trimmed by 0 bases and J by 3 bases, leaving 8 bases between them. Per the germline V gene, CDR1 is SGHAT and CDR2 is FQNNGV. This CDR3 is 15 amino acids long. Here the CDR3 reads CASSLERGSNEKLFF. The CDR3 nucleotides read TGTGCCAGCAGCTTAGAACGGGGCTCTAATGAAAAACTGTTTTTT.

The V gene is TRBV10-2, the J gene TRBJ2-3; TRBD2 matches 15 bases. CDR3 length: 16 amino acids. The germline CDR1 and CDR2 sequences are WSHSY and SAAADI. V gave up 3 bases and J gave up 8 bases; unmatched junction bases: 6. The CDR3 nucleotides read TGCGCCAGCAGTGAAGCGGGACTAGCGGGAGGAGGTACGCAGTATTTT. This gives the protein CASSEAGLAGGGTQYF.

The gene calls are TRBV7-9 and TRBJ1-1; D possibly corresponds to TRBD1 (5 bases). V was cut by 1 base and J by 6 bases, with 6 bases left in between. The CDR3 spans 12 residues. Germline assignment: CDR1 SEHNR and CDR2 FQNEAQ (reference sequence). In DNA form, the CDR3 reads TGTGCCAGCAGCTTAGTAGGGGCTGAAGCTTTCTTT. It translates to CASSLVGAEAFF.

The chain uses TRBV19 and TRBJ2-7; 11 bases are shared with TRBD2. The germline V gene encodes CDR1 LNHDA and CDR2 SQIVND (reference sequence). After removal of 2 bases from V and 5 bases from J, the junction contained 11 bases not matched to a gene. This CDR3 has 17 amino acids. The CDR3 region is CASSINFVLAGADEQYF. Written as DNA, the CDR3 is TGTGCCAGTAGTATAAATTTTGTACTAGCGGGAGCGGACGAGCAGTACTTC.

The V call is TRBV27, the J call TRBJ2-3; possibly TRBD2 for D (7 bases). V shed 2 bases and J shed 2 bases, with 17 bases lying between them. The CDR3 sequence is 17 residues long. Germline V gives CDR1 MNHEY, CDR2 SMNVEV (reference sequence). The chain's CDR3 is CASSLSQAGGPTDTQYF. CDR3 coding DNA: TGTGCCAGCAGTTTAAGCCAGGCCGGGGGGCCCACAGATACGCAGTATTTT.

CDR3 nucleotide sequence: TGTGCCAGCAGTTACGGCCAGACAAATGGCTACACCTTC. Amino acid sequence: CASSYGQTNGYTF. The J gene is TRBJ1-2, the V gene TRBV6-5, with D uncertain. Germline loops: CDR1 MNHEY, CDR2 SVGAGI. Trimming pared 2 bases from V and 6 bases from J, leaving 10 bases between. The CDR3 totals 13 residues.

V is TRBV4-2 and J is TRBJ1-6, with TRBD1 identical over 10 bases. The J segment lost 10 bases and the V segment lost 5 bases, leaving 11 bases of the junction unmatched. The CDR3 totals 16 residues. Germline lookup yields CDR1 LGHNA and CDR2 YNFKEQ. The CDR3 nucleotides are TGTGCCAGCAGCACCAGACCCGGGACAGGGGAATCACCCCTCCACTTT. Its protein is CASSTRPGTGESPLHF.

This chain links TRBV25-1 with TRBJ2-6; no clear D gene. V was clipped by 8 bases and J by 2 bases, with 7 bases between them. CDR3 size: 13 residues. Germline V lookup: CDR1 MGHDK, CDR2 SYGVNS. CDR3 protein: CASGKTGANVLTF. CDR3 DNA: TGTGCCAGCGGGAAAACTGGGGCCAACGTCCTGACTTTC.

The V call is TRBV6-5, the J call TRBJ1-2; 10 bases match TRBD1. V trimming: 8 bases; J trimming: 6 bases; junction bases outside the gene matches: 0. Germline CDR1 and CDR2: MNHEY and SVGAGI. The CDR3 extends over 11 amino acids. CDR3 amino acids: CASGTGDGYTF. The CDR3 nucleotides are TGTGCCAGCGGGACAGGGGATGGCTACACCTTC.